These 4 T cell receptor beta chains were all obtained from the same sample, sequenced in a study of control samples from healthy donors and cancer patients. Measured with immunoSEQ multiplex PCR; TCRdb has only the in-frame clones, and not every one. The repertoire holds about 130,000 clones, with 80% to 95% as singletons. Sequenced sample: blood. These receptors originate from a woman in her forties or fifties in good health.

V gene TRBV5-4 combines with J gene TRBJ1-1; D perhaps matches TRBD1 (6 bases). Germline-derived CDR1 and CDR2 are SGHNT and YYREEE (reference sequence). The length of the CDR3 is 16 residues. Trimming took off 0 bases at V and 1 base at J, with 13 bases between the two ends. CDR3 sequence: CASSLGLQGANTEAFF. In nucleotides, the CDR3 is TGTGCCAGCAGCTTGGGGTTACAGGGCGCGAACACTGAAGCTTTCTTT.

This clone was seen more than once but under ten times. The CDR3 loop reads CASSPGTVNSPLHF. In DNA form, the CDR3 reads TGTGCCAGCAGCCCCGGGACAGTTAATTCACCCCTCCACTTT. The chain couples TRBV5-4 to TRBJ1-6; TRBD1 matches 7 bases. Germline CDR1 is SGHNT and CDR2 is YYREEE (reference sequence). Trimming cost V 4 bases and J 6 bases; bases outside gene matches: 4. CDR3 length equals 14 residues.

The chain combines TRBV10-3 with TRBJ1-4; 7 nucleotides agree with TRBD1. Germline CDR1 reads ENHRY; CDR2 reads SYGVKD. The CDR3 is 16 residues long. V lost 3 bases, J lost 7 bases, and 11 bases stayed unmatched. In DNA form, the CDR3 reads TGTGCCATCAGTGATTTCCGACAGGGAGGTACTGAAAAACTGTTTTTT. Translated: CAISDFRQGGTEKLFF.

The V gene is TRBV28, the J gene TRBJ2-7, with a tentative D call TRBD2 (6 bases). Germline CDR1 and CDR2: MDHEN and SYDVKM. This CDR3 spans 15 amino acids. V lost 3 bases and J lost 0, with 12 bases in between. In DNA form, the CDR3 reads TGTGCCAGCAGTTTGATTCACGGGAGCTCCTACGAGCAGTACTTC. Protein: CASSLIHGSSYEQYF.